A single sample gave rise to the 28 T cell receptor beta chains below, sequenced in a study of shared clonotypes between healthy human individuals. The data were produced by immunoSEQ multiplex PCR, yet TCRdb's version contains in-frame clones alone and is incomplete. The data contain about 520,000 clones, 81% of them singletons. The source material was PBMCs. The origin of the receptors is a woman aged 40 to 49 in good health. Some clones in this sample may be carry-over from other donors' samples.

The chain has TRBV5-4 and TRBJ1-4; no reliable D call. The CDR3 is 15 amino acids. CDR1 and CDR2 from the germline V gene are SGHNT and YYREEE (reference sequence). Trimming took off 4 bases at V and 7 bases at J, with 17 bases between the two ends. As DNA, the CDR3 is TGTGCCAGCAGCGCCGGACCGCCCGAAGGTGAAAAACTGTTTTTT. Its protein product is CASSAGPPEGEKLFF.

This chain links TRBV4-2 with TRBJ2-1, with a weak D call TRBD2 (5 bases). CDR1 LGHNA and CDR2 YNFKEQ come from the germline V gene. Trimming left V 0 bases short and J 2 bases short, with 11 bases between. CDR3 length: 16 residues. This CDR3 reads CASSQEPGVTYNEQFF. DNA for the CDR3: TGTGCCAGCAGCCAAGAGCCCGGGGTGACCTACAATGAGCAGTTCTTC.

A word on this clone: With only one base between it and a far larger clone, this is likely a read error. Other nucleotide sequences from this sample produce the same CDR3. The rearrangement joins TRBV7-8 to TRBJ2-5; D unclear. This CDR3 spans 12 amino acids. Looked up from germline, CDR1 is SGHVS and CDR2 is FQNEAQ. CDR3 sequence: CASSLMAATQYF. The CDR3 DNA follows: TGTGCAAGCAGCTTAATGGCGGCGACCCAGTACTTC.

This clone was seen just once. This chain uses TRBV29-1 with TRBJ1-2; 11 bases fit TRBD1. V was pared by 5 bases and J by 6 bases, with 14 bases of the junction left unmatched. CDR3 length: 16 amino acids. In germline, CDR1 is SQVTM, CDR2 ANQGSEA. CDR3 in DNA: TGCAGCGTTAAAACCGGGACAGGGGGTTTTATGGATGGCTACACCTTC. Amino acid sequence: CSVKTGTGGFMDGYTF.

The chain couples TRBV30 to TRBJ1-1, with 7 bases lining up with TRBD1. CDR1 is GTSNPN and CDR2 is SVGIG in the germline V gene (reference sequence). There are 13 residues in the CDR3. V dropped 0 bases and J dropped 4; count of bases not matched to a gene: 2. Here the CDR3 DNA reads TGTGCCTGGAGTGTACAGGGGAGCACTGAAGCTTTCTTT. Protein: CAWSVQGSTEAFF.

The table lists this clone with a count of one. This probably arose from a read error, given a far larger clone one base away. The chain is built from TRBV30 and TRBJ2-3; no firm D call. Deletions cut 4 bases from V and 8 bases from J, with 10 bases between. CDR3 length equals 11 residues. CDR1 is GTSNPN, CDR2 SVGIG, per germline (reference sequence). CDR3 loop: CAWKPVVTQYF. In nucleotides, the CDR3 is TGTGCCTGGAAACCCGTGGTTACGCAGTATTTT.

J is TRBJ2-7 and V is TRBV28; a possible D gene is TRBD2 (5 bases). The V end was cut by 5 bases, the J end by 3 bases, with 11 bases between. CDR1 and CDR2 from the germline V gene are MDHEN and SYDVKM. The CDR3 is 13 residues long. Here the CDR3 DNA reads TGTGCCAGCAGTGGACCGACTAACTACGAGCAGTACTTC. This codes for CASSGPTNYEQYF.

This chain joins TRBV4-1 and TRBJ2-3, with D tentatively TRBD1 (5 bases). The CDR3 sequence is 14 residues long. Trimming took 0 bases from V and 1 from J, leaving 5 bases between them. CDR1 MGHRA and CDR2 YSYEKL come from the germline V gene. The DNA of the CDR3 is TGCGCCAGCAGCCAAGACAGGGGCACAGATACGCAGTATTTT. This translates into CASSQDRGTDTQYF.

The chain recombines TRBV28 with TRBJ1-2; 7 positions agree with TRBD1. The V gene's germline CDR1 is MDHEN and CDR2 SYDVKM. V lost 2 bases to trimming and J lost 5 bases; unmatched junction nucleotides: 5. The CDR3 covers 14 residues. In nucleotides, the CDR3 is TGTGCCAGCAGTTTAGTTGACAGGGTGTATGGCTACACCTTC. Translated: CASSLVDRVYGYTF.

On this clone itself: A far larger clone lies a single base away; this is likely a read error. The conserved final phenylalanine or tryptophan is absent from the CDR3, which likely points to a read error. The rearrangement joins TRBV7-8 to TRBJ1-5; no firm D call. With 2 bases removed from V and 1 base from J, the gap between germline ends came to 15 bases. The CDR3 is made up of 17 amino acids. Germline V gene data show CDR1 as SGHVS and CDR2 as FQNEAQ. CDR3 nucleotide sequence: TGTGCCAGCAGCTTAACCCCAGGACGGAGGAGCAATCAGCCCCAGCATTCT. This sequence encodes CASSLTPGRRSNQPQHS.

This clone was counted once. A read error is likely here: a far larger clone is one base away. The V call is TRBV7-8, the J call TRBJ2-3; the D is unclear. CDR3 length: 10 amino acids. V was clipped by 7 bases and J by 4 bases, with 3 bases between them. The germline V gene has CDR1 SGHVS and CDR2 FQNEAQ. As DNA, the CDR3 is TGTGCCAGCATGGCAGATACGCAGTATTTT. Translated, it gives CASMADTQYF. The entire variable domain, with the rest obtained from reference TRBV7-8 and TRBJ2-3, is as follows: GAGVSQSPRYKVAKRGQDVALRCDPISGHVSLFWYQQALGQGPEFLTYFQNEAQLDKSGLPSDRFFAERPEGSVSTLKIQRTQQEDSAVYLCASMADTQYFGPGTRLTVL.

This chain uses TRBV30 with TRBJ2-3; 10 nucleotides line up with TRBD2. J lost 6 bases, V lost 3 bases, and 9 bases had no gene match. This CDR3 region has 15 residues. CDR1 is GTSNPN, CDR2 SVGIG, per germline (reference sequence). CDR3 DNA sequence: TGTGCCTGGAGCGATTGGAGCGGGAGGGTGGATACGCAGTATTTT. Its protein product is CAWSDWSGRVDTQYF.

The chain employs TRBV9 and TRBJ2-3, with 9 positions matching TRBD2. The CDR3 is 16 residues long. The V gene's germline CDR1 is SGDLS and CDR2 YYNGEE. Trimming at V came to 3 bases and at J to 5 bases, leaving 10 bases not matched to a gene. Written as DNA, the CDR3 is TGTGCCAGCAGCGGGATAGCGGGAGCGGGGGTAGATACGCAGTATTTT. Its translation is CASSGIAGAGVDTQYF.

The rearrangement joins TRBV14 to TRBJ2-7; the D is unclear. CDR3 length equals 14 residues. The germline V gene has CDR1 SGHDN and CDR2 FVKESK. V shed 0 bases and J shed 3 bases, with 9 bases lying between them. CDR3: CASSQDLNSYEQYF. The CDR3 region has the DNA TGTGCCAGCAGCCAAGATCTCAATAGCTACGAGCAGTACTTC. Looking up the rest from reference TRBV14 and TRBJ2-7 gives the full variable domain: EAGVTQFPSHSVIEKGQTVTLRCDPISGHDNLYWYRRVMGKEIKFLLHFVKESKQDESGMPNNRFLAERTGGTYSTLKVQPAELEDSGVYFCASSQDLNSYEQYFGPGTRLTVT.

This clone was seen a single time. The chain joins TRBV6-6 to TRBJ2-4; D not certain. V lost 8 bases and J 1 base, leaving 15 bases between the germline ends. CDR1 and CDR2 from the germline V gene are MNHNY and SVGAGI (reference sequence). This CDR3 spans 15 amino acids. In DNA form, the CDR3 reads TGTGCCAGCCGAAATAACGCGTGGGCCAAAAACATTCAGTACTTC. Residues: CASRNNAWAKNIQYF.

The table lists this clone with a count of one. The rearrangement joins TRBV6-5 to TRBJ2-7; D uncertain. The ends were cut back, 2 bases at V and 3 bases at J, with 11 bases in the middle. Germline V gene lookup returns CDR1 MNHEY and CDR2 SVGAGI. This CDR3 comprises 14 residues. The CDR3 DNA is TGTGCCAGCAGTTACGTCAGGTCGGGCTACGAGCAGTACTTC. As protein: CASSYVRSGYEQYF.

Concerning this clone: A far larger clone is one base from this, pointing to a likely read error. Other DNA sequences within the sample encode an identical CDR3. The chain couples TRBV2 to TRBJ2-1, with D maybe TRBD1 (5 bases). This CDR3 is 14 amino acids long. CDR1 is SNHLY, CDR2 FYNNEI, per germline. The CDR3 spells CASSEVGLGRAQFF. In DNA form, the CDR3 reads TGTGCCAGTAGTGAAGTAGGGTTAGGCAGGGCCCAGTTCTTC.

CDR3 loop: CASLKTGLTEAFF. Written as DNA, the CDR3 is TGTGCCAGCCTTAAGACAGGGCTCACTGAAGCTTTCTTT. This chain uses TRBV28 with TRBJ1-1; 7 bases fit TRBD1. CDR1 is MDHEN, CDR2 SYDVKM, per germline. The CDR3 sequence is 13 residues long. With 8 bases clipped from V and 4 bases from J, the junction kept 7 bases outside the gene matches. Looking up the rest from reference TRBV28 and TRBJ1-1 gives the full variable domain: DVKVTQSSRYLVKRTGEKVFLECVQDMDHENMFWYRQDPGLGLRLIYFSYDVKMKEKGDIPEGYSVSREKKERFSLILESASTNQTSMYLCASLKTGLTEAFFGQGTRLTVV.

This chain connects TRBV2 to TRBJ1-1; the D gene is possibly TRBD1 (6 bases). The length of the CDR3 is 16 residues. Germline V gene data show CDR1 as SNHLY and CDR2 as FYNNEI. Trimming removed 1 base from V and 4 bases from J, with 16 bases in between. CDR3 region: CASSEEGQGSGTEAFF. CDR3 in DNA: TGTGCCAGCAGTGAAGAAGGGCAGGGGTCGGGCACTGAAGCTTTCTTT.

The chain couples TRBV5-1 to TRBJ2-7, with D uncertain. The CDR3 sequence is 13 residues long. V shed 4 bases and J shed 4 bases, with 12 bases lying between them. CDR1 is SGHRS, CDR2 YFSETQ, per germline. Here the CDR3 DNA reads TGCGCCAGCAGCATGCACCTCAGTTACGAGCAGTACTTC. It codes for CASSMHLSYEQYF.

Concerning this clone itself: The likely explanation is a read error, given a far larger clone one base away. The gene calls are TRBV4-3 and TRBJ1-4, with unresolved D. CDR1 LGHNA and CDR2 YSLEER come from the germline V gene. CDR3 length: 16 residues. CDR3 sequence reads: CASSQGRVVTNEELFF. The CDR3 nucleotides are TGCGCCAGCAGCCAAGGTCGGGTCGTCACTAATGAAGAACTGTTTTTT.

Regarding this clone: A far larger clone is off by one base, so a read error is likely. The chain uses TRBV28 and TRBJ2-4, with D possibly being TRBD2 (5 bases). V was shortened by 4 bases and J by 3 bases, with 13 bases between the two germline ends. This CDR3 has 15 residues. Germline CDR1 and CDR2: MDHEN and SYDVKM. CDR3 in DNA: TGTGCCAGCAGTTCACCTCCAGCGGTCAAAAACATTCAGTACTTC. Amino acids: CASSSPPAVKNIQYF.

Details on this clone: A far larger clone is one base from this, pointing to a likely read error. The identical CDR3 is also encoded by other nucleotide sequences in the sample. The rearrangement links TRBV7-3 to TRBJ2-7; D is unresolved. This CDR3 is built from 13 residues. CDR1 is SGHTA and CDR2 is FQGTGA in the germline V gene. The ends were cut back, 5 bases at V and 2 bases at J, with 10 bases in the middle. DNA of the CDR3: TGTGCCAGCAGCAGGGATAGAGCCTACGAGCAGTACTTC. It is translated as CASSRDRAYEQYF.

The table lists this clone with a count of one. This rearrangement joins TRBV10-3 to TRBJ2-5; D gene unclear. Deletions cut 0 bases from V and 1 base from J, with 15 bases between. Germline V gene sequence: CDR1 ENHRY, CDR2 SYGVKD. This CDR3 spans 17 amino acids. DNA of the CDR3: TGTGCCATCAGTGAGTCTTTAGGACGACGGCCCCAAGAGACCCAGTACTTC. Its protein product is CAISESLGRRPQETQYF.

The chain uses TRBV7-9 and TRBJ1-5; 7 nucleotides align to TRBD1. The CDR3 extends over 14 amino acids. Germline V lookup: CDR1 SEHNR, CDR2 FQNEAQ (reference sequence). J gave up 5 bases and V 4 bases, and 5 bases lay outside the gene matches. Here the CDR3 reads CASSSRDSYQPQHF. CDR3 DNA sequence: TGTGCCAGCAGCTCCCGGGACAGTTATCAGCCCCAGCATTTT.

This clone was seen more than once but under ten times. The J gene is TRBJ2-1, the V gene TRBV2, with D possibly TRBD1 on 5 matching bases. Trimming removed 6 bases from V and 0 bases from J, with 6 bases in between. The CDR3 extends over 13 amino acids. CDR1 is SNHLY and CDR2 is FYNNEI in the germline V gene. CDR3 amino acids: CASSTGSYNEQFF. In DNA, the CDR3 is TGTGCCAGCAGCACAGGCTCCTACAATGAGCAGTTCTTC. The full variable domain, its missing parts supplied by reference TRBV2 and TRBJ2-1, is EPEVTQTPSHQVTQMGQEVILRCVPISNHLYFYWYRQILGQKVEFLVSFYNNEISEKSEIFDDQFSVERPDGSNFTLKIRSTKLEDSAMYFCASSTGSYNEQFFGPGTRLTVL.

Comment on this clone: A far larger clone is a single base away, which makes a read error likely. The V and J genes are TRBV7-9 and TRBJ1-1; D gene unclear. The V end was cut by 9 bases, the J end by 4 bases, with 12 bases between. Germline V gives CDR1 SEHNR, CDR2 FQNEAQ (reference sequence). The CDR3 is made up of 12 amino acids. The CDR3 DNA sequence: TGTGCCAGAAGCAAAACAAGCACTGAAGCTTTCTTT. This gives the protein CARSKTSTEAFF. Variable domain in full (rest from reference TRBV7-9 and TRBJ1-1): DTGVSQNPRHKITKRGQNVTFRCDPISEHNRLYWYRQTLGQGPEFLTYFQNEAQLEKSRLLSDRFSAERPKGSFSTLEIQRTEQGDSAMYLCARSKTSTEAFFGQGTRLTVV.

V gene TRBV28 combines with J gene TRBJ2-1; 7 nucleotides match TRBD2. V lost 6 bases, J lost 0 bases, and 8 bases stayed unmatched. Germline V lookup: CDR1 MDHEN, CDR2 SYDVKM. The CDR3 has 16 amino acids. As DNA, the CDR3 is TGTGCCAGCAGCCCCAGAGGGACTACCTCCTACAATGAGCAGTTCTTC. Residues: CASSPRGTTSYNEQFF. Supplemented by reference TRBV28 and TRBJ2-1, the full variable domain reads DVKVTQSSRYLVKRTGEKVFLECVQDMDHENMFWYRQDPGLGLRLIYFSYDVKMKEKGDIPEGYSVSREKKERFSLILESASTNQTSMYLCASSPRGTTSYNEQFFGPGTRLTVL.